The 17 T cell receptor beta chains below were found in one sample sequenced in a study of post-analysis software for immune sequencing data. No antigen has been assigned to these receptors. General observations from the study: Five or six TRBV segments were significantly more frequent in patients than in controls. TRBV5-6, TRBV5-1 and TRBV20-1 were among these segments.

Prepared TCR beta cDNA libraries contained unique molecular identifiers. One entry per CDR3 protein, called by TCRdb with MiXCR from the PCR reads. Altogether around 400,000 distinct CDR3 sequences are present, 39% being singletons, with the ten largest covering about 7.6%. The sequenced sample was blood. These receptor sequences come from a girl aged 2 to 9 with multiple sclerosis.

This clonotype was found a few times. This rearrangement joins TRBV12-3 or TRBV12-4 to TRBJ1-2; tentatively, D is TRBD1 (5 bases). V was cut by 4 bases and J by 4 bases, with 16 bases left in between. The CDR3 runs 15 residues. The CDR3 loop reads CASSSYPGFSYGYTF. The CDR3, as DNA: TGTGCCAGCAGTTCCTACCCAGGGTTTAGCTATGGCTACACCTTC.

The J gene is TRBJ1-3, the V gene TRBV7-9, with D unresolved. Germline CDR1 reads SEHNR; CDR2 reads FQNEAQ (reference sequence). With 2 bases removed from V and 0 bases from J, the gap between germline ends came to 14 bases. The CDR3 is 17 amino acids. The CDR3 DNA sequence: TGTGCCAGCAGCTTATATTTCGGCTCTAGCTCTGGAAACACCATATATTTT. Protein sequence: CASSLYFGSSSGNTIYF.

The rearrangement links TRBV5-1 to TRBJ2-2; no reliable D call. The CDR3 contains 15 residues. The V end lost 0 bases, the J end lost 2 bases, and 8 bases lay between the germline ends. Germline V gives CDR1 SGHRS, CDR2 YFSETQ. The CDR3 loop reads CASSLARVNTGELFF. In DNA, the CDR3 is TGCGCCAGCAGCTTGGCCCGGGTAAACACCGGGGAGCTGTTTTTT.

The chain combines TRBV20-1 with TRBJ2-7; unclear D gene. The DNA end lines up better with TRBJ2-5; the J call may be wrong. Germline V gene lookup returns CDR1 DFQATT and CDR2 SNEGSKA (reference sequence). The CDR3 length is 12 residues. Here the CDR3 reads CSAQIEGETQYF. The CDR3 DNA reads TGCAGTGCTCAGATCGAAGGGGAGACCCAGTACTTC.

The chain has TRBV29-1 and TRBJ2-4; tentative D call: TRBD2 (6 bases). The V gene's germline CDR1 is SQVTM and CDR2 ANQGSEA. V was shortened by 0 bases and J by 0 bases, with 24 bases between the two germline ends. The CDR3 has 20 amino acids. The CDR3 sequence: CSVEDLAGIFGGEAKNIQYF. The CDR3 nucleotides read TGCAGCGTTGAAGATTTGGCGGGAATTTTTGGAGGAGAAGCCAAAAACATTCAGTACTTC.

The CDR3 here is CASSHVGRGAGETQYF. The CDR3 nucleotides read TGCGCCAGCAGCCACGTTGGGAGGGGTGCCGGGGAGACCCAGTACTTC. The chain has TRBV4-1 and TRBJ2-5; 7 bases map to TRBD2. The germline V gene has CDR1 MGHRA and CDR2 YSYEKL. The CDR3 covers 16 residues. Trimming cost V 3 bases and J 5 bases; bases outside gene matches: 12.

This clonotype was found a few times. The V and J genes are TRBV15 and TRBJ1-1; D is ambiguous. In germline, CDR1 is LNHNV, CDR2 YYDKDF (reference sequence). V was trimmed by 0 bases and J by 1 base, leaving 6 bases between them. This CDR3 is built from 14 residues. In DNA, the CDR3 is TGTGCCACCAGCAGAGACAGGCCGAACACTGAAGCTTTCTTT. It is translated as CATSRDRPNTEAFF.

The chain joins TRBV7-2 to TRBJ2-6, with D hard to call. Germline assignment: CDR1 SGHTA and CDR2 FQGNSA. V was pared by 3 bases and J by 2 bases, with 8 bases between. CDR3 length equals 15 residues. CDR3 in amino acids: CASSFVATGANVLTF. The CDR3 DNA reads TGTGCCAGCAGCTTCGTGGCGACTGGGGCCAACGTCCTGACTTTC.

This chain joins TRBV7-9 and TRBJ2-7, with TRBD1 matching 9 bases. Germline assignment: CDR1 SEHNR and CDR2 FQNEAQ (reference sequence). The trim removed 4 bases at V and 5 bases at J, leaving 3 bases unmatched. The CDR3 covers 13 residues. The CDR3: CASSSDRGHEQYF. The CDR3 region has the DNA TGTGCCAGCAGCTCGGACAGGGGCCACGAGCAGTACTTC. Filled out from reference TRBV7-9 and TRBJ2-7, the complete variable domain reads DTGVSQNPRHKITKRGQNVTFRCDPISEHNRLYWYRQTLGQGPEFLTYFQNEAQLEKSRLLSDRFSAERPKGSFSTLEIQRTEQGDSAMYLCASSSDRGHEQYFGPGTRLTVT.

A few counts support this clonotype. The rearrangement links TRBV29-1 to TRBJ2-1, with 9 nucleotides matching TRBD2. CDR1 SQVTM and CDR2 ANQGSEA come from the germline V gene. J lost 7 bases, V lost 3 bases, and 7 bases had no gene match. The CDR3 spans 14 residues. The CDR3 sequence is CSVEVAGEGNEQFF. CDR3 sequence (DNA): TGCAGCGTTGAGGTAGCGGGAGAAGGGAATGAGCAGTTCTTC.

In nucleotides, the CDR3 is TGTGCCACCAGTGATCGGGTCCTGCAAGAGACCCAGTACTTC. Its translation: CATSDRVLQETQYF. This sequence joins TRBV24-1 and TRBJ2-5, with unresolved D. V was shortened by 3 bases and J by 2 bases, with 9 bases between the two germline ends. Germline V CDR1 and CDR2: KGHDR, SFDVKD. This CDR3 has 14 residues.

This clonotype has more than one count but fewer than ten. The V call is TRBV29-1, the J call TRBJ1-2; TRBD1 might be the D (5 bases). The CDR3 contains 13 residues. V gave up 6 bases and J gave up 5 bases, with 16 bases separating them. CDR1 is SQVTM and CDR2 is ANQGSEA in the germline V gene. CDR3 bases: TGCAGCGTGGGGGACCTTCAAGGATATGGCTACACCTTC. Protein: CSVGDLQGYGYTF.

About this clonotype itself: A much more abundant neighbour one base away suggests this may be a read error. The CDR3 sequence is CASRNDGTQDTQYF. The CDR3 DNA sequence: TGTGCCAGCAGAAATGATGGGACACAAGACACCCAGTACTTC. The V gene is TRBV6-5, the J gene TRBJ2-7; a possible D gene is TRBD1 (6 bases). V was cut by 6 bases and J by 10 bases, with 22 bases left in between. This CDR3 is built from 14 residues. CDR1 and CDR2 (germline): MNHEY, SVGAGI.

This chain uses TRBV4-2 with TRBJ2-1, with a weak D call TRBD1 (6 bases). V lost 4 bases, J lost 0 bases, and 13 bases lay in between. The germline gives CDR1 LGHNA, CDR2 YNFKEQ. The CDR3 spans 16 residues. Here the CDR3 reads CASSPRGSGSYNEQFF. CDR3 nucleotide sequence: TGTGCCAGCAGCCCGAGGGGGTCGGGCTCCTACAATGAGCAGTTCTTC.

This chain uses TRBV2 with TRBJ2-7; no clear D. Germline-derived CDR1 and CDR2 are SNHLY and FYNNEI. CDR3 length: 14 amino acids. With 8 bases removed from V and 2 bases from J, the gap between germline ends came to 16 bases. CDR3 sequence (DNA): TGTGCCAGCCAGGATGACTTGGGTGCCTACGAGCAGTACTTC. It specifies CASQDDLGAYEQYF.

About this clonotype itself: The junction does not match germline at one end; this may be a read error. The chain combines TRBV15 with TRBJ2-1; 13 nucleotides line up with TRBD2. The CDR3 extends over 16 amino acids. Germline values: CDR1 LNHNV, CDR2 YYDKDF (reference sequence). DNA of the CDR3: TGTGCCACCAGCGCCCGACTAGCGGGAGGCCACAATGAGCGGTTCTTC. It yields the protein CATSARLAGGHNERFF.

This clonotype was seen a handful of times. The chain uses TRBV6-2 or TRBV6-3 and TRBJ2-5, with D uncertain. Trimming removed 7 bases from V and 1 base from J, with 10 bases in between. Germline assignment: CDR1 MNHEY and CDR2 SVGEGT. The CDR3 contains 13 residues. DNA for the CDR3: TGTGCCAGCATGGTGGTACCCCAAGAGACCCAGTACTTC. Encoded protein: CASMVVPQETQYF.